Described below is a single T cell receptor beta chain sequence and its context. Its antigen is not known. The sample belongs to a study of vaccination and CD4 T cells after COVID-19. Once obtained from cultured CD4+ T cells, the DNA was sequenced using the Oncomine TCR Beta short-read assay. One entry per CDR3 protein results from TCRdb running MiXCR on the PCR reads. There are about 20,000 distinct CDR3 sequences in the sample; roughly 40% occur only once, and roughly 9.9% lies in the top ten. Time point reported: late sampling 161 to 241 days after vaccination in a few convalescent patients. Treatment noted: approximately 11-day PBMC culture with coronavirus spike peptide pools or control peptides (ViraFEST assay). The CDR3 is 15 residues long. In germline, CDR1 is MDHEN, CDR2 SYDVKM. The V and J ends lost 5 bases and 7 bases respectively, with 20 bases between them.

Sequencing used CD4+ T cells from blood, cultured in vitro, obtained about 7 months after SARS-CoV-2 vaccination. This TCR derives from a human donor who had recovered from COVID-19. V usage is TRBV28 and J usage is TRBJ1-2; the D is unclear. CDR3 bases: TGTGCCAGCAGTGAGGAGGGCAGACCGCTCTCTGGCTACACCTTC. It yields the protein CASSEEGRPLSGYTF.